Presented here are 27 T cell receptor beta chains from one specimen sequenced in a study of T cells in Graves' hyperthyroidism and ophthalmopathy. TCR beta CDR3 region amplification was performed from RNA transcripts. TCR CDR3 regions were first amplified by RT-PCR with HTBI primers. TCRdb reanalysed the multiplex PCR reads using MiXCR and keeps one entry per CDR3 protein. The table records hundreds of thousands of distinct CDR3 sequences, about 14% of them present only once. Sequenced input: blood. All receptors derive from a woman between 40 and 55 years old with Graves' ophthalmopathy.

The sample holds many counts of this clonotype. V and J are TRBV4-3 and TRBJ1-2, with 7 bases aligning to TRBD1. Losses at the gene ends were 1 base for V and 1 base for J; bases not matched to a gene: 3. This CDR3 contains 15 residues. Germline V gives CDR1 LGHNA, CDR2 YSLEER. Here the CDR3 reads CASSQATGVNYGYTF. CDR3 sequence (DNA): TGCGCCAGCAGCCAAGCTACAGGGGTTAACTATGGCTACACCTTC.

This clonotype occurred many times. The CDR3 bases are TGCGCCAGCAGCCCCTTAGGACAGGGCTATGGCTACACCTTC. It specifies CASSPLGQGYGYTF. The chain joins TRBV4-3 to TRBJ1-2; 8 nucleotides line up with TRBD1. The germline V gene has CDR1 LGHNA and CDR2 YSLEER. V trimming: 4 bases; J trimming: 4 bases; junction bases outside the gene matches: 5. The CDR3 is made up of 14 amino acids.

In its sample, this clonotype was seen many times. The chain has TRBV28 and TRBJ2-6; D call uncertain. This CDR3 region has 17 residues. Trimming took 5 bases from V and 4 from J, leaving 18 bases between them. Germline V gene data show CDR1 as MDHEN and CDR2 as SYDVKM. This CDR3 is CASSPATGKIGANVLTF. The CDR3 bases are TGTGCCAGCAGTCCCGCCACTGGGAAGATCGGGGCCAACGTCCTGACTTTC.

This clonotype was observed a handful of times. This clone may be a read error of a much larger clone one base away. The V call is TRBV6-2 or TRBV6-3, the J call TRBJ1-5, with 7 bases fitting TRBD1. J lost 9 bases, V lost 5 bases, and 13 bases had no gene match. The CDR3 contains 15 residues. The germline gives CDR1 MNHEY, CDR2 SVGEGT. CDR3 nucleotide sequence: TGTGCCAGCAGTCCCGGGACAGTAAATCGTGTGCCCCAGCATTTT. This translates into CASSPGTVNRVPQHF.

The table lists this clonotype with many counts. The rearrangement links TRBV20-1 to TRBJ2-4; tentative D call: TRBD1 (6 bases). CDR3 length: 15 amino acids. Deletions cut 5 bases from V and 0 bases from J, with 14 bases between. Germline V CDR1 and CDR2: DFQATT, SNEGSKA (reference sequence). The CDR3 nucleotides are TGCAGTGCTCTCTCAGGGGAATTAGCCAAAAACATTCAGTACTTC. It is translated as CSALSGELAKNIQYF.

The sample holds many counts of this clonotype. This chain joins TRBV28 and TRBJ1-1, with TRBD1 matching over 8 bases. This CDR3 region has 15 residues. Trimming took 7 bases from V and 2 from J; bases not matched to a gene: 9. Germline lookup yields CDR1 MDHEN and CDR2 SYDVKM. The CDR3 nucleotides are TGTGCCAGCACCGCCCAAGGGACAGGAAACACTGAAGCTTTCTTT. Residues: CASTAQGTGNTEAFF.

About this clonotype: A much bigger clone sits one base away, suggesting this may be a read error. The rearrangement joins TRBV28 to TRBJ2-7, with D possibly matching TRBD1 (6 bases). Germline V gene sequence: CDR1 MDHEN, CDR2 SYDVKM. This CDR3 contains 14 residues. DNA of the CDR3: TGTTCCAGCAGGTCGCAGGGGCCAGGCTACGAGCAGTACTTC. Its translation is CSSRSQGPGYEQYF.

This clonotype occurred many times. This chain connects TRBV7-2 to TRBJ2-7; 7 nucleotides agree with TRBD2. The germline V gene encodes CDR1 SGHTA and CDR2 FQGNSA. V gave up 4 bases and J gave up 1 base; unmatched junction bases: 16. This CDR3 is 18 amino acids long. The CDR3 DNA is TGTGCCAGCAGCTCAACCAGGGACTTGGTAGCGGGTTCCTACGAGCAGTACTTC. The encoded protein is CASSSTRDLVAGSYEQYF.

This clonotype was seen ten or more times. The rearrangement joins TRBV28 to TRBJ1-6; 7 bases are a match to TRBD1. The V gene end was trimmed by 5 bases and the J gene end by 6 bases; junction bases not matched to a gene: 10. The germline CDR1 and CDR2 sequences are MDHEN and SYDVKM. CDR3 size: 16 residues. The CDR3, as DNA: TGTGCCAGCAGTCTTCACAGGGGCGGGAGTAATTCACCCCTCCACTTT. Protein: CASSLHRGGSNSPLHF.

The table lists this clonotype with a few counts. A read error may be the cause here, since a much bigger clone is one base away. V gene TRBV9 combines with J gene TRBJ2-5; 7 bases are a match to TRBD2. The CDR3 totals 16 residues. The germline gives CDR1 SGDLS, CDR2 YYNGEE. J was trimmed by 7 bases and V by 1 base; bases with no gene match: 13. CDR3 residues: CASSVTSEGLTGTQYF. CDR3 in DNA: TGTGCCAGCAGCGTAACTAGCGAGGGGCTTACGGGGACCCAGTACTTC.

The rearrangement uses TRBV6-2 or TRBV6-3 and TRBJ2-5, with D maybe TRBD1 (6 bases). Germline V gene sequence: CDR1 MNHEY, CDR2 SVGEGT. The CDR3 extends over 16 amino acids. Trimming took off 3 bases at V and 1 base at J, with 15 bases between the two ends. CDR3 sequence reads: CASSYSRRTVQETQYF. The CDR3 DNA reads TGTGCCAGCAGTTATTCGAGGAGGACAGTCCAAGAGACCCAGTACTTC.

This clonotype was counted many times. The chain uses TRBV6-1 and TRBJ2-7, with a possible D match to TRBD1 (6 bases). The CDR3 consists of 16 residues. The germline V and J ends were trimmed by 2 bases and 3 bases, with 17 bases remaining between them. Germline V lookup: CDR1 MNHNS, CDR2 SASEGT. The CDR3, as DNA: TGTGCCAGCAGTGAACAACAGGGCGTAATCAACTACGAGCAGTACTTC. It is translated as CASSEQQGVINYEQYF.

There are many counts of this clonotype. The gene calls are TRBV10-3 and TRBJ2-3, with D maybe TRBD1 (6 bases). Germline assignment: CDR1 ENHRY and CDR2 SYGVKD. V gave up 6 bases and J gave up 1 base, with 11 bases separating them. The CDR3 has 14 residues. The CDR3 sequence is CAISWDTGTDTQYF. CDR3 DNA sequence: TGTGCCATCAGCTGGGACACAGGCACAGATACGCAGTATTTT.

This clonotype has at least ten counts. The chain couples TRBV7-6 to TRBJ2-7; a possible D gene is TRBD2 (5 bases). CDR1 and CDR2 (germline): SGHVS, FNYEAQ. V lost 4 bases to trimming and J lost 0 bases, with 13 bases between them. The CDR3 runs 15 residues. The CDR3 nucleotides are TGTGCCAGCAGCTCCCTAACGGGAAGCTCCTACGAGCAGTACTTC. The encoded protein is CASSSLTGSSYEQYF.

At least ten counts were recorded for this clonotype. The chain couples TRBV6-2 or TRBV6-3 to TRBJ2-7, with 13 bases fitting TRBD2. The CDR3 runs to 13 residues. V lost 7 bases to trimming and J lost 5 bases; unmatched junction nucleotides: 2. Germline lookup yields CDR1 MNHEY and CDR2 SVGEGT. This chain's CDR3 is CASTGLAGDEQYF. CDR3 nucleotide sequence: TGTGCCAGCACCGGACTAGCGGGAGACGAGCAGTACTTC.

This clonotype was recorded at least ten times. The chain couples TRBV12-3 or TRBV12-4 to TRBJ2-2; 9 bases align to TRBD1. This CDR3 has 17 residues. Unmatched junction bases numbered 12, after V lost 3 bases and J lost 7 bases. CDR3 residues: CASSLIPGQGHHGELFF. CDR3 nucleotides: TGTGCCAGCAGTTTGATCCCCGGACAGGGGCATCACGGGGAGCTGTTTTTT.

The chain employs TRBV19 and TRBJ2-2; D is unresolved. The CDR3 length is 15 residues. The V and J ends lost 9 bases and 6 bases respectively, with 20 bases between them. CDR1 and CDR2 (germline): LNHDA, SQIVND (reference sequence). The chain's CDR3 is CASSPGVVRAGELFF. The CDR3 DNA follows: TGTGCCAGCAGCCCCGGCGTGGTTAGAGCCGGGGAGCTGTTTTTT.

CDR3: CASRLAGLGEQFF. The DNA for the CDR3 is TGTGCCAGCCGACTAGCGGGGCTAGGGGAGCAGTTCTTC. V is TRBV6-2 or TRBV6-3 and J is TRBJ2-1; TRBD2 agrees at 11 bases. This CDR3 has 13 amino acids. Germline loops: CDR1 MNHEY, CDR2 SVGEGT. V was pared by 8 bases and J by 10 bases, with 7 bases of the junction left unmatched.

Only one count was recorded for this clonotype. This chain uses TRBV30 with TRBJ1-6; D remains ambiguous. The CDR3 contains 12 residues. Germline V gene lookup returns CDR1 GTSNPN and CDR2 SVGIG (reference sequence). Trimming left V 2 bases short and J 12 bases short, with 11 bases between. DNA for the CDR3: TGTGCCTGGAGTCTATCACTGGGACCCCTCCACTTT. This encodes CAWSLSLGPLHF. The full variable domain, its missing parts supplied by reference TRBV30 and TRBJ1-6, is SQTIHQWPATLVQPVGSPLSLECTVEGTSNPNLYWYRQAAGRGLQLLFYSVGIGQISSEVPQNLSASRPQDRQFILSSKKLLLSDSGFYLCAWSLSLGPLHFGNGTRLTVT.

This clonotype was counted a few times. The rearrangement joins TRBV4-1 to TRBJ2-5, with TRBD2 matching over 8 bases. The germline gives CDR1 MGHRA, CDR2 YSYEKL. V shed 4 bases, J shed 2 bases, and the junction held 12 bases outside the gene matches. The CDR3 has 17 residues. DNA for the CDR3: TGCGCCAGCAGCCCCCAAGGGGGACTAGAGGGGCAAGAGACCCAGTACTTC. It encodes CASSPQGGLEGQETQYF.

CDR3 sequence: CASSKQGFYEQYF. The DNA for the CDR3 is TGTGCCAGCAGTAAACAGGGTTTCTACGAGCAGTACTTC. The chain combines TRBV6-1 with TRBJ2-7; perhaps TRBD1 as D (6 bases). Trimming left V 5 bases short and J 3 bases short, with 11 bases between. Germline V gene sequence: CDR1 MNHNS, CDR2 SASEGT. The CDR3 has 13 residues.

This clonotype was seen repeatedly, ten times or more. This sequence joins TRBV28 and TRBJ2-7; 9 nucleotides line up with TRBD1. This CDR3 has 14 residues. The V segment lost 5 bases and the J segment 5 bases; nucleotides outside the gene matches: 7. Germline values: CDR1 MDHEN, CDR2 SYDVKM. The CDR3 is CASSPRTGVHEQYF. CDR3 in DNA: TGTGCCAGCAGTCCCCGGACAGGGGTTCACGAGCAGTACTTC.

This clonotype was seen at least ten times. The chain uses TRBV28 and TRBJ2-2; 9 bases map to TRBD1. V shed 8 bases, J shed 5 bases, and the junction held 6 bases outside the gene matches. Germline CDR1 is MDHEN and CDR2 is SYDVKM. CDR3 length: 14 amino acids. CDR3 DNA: TGTGCCAGCTCCATACAGGGGGCAACCGGGGAGCTGTTTTTT. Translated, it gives CASSIQGATGELFF. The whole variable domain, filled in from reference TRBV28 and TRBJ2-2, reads DVKVTQSSRYLVKRTGEKVFLECVQDMDHENMFWYRQDPGLGLRLIYFSYDVKMKEKGDIPEGYSVSREKKERFSLILESASTNQTSMYLCASSIQGATGELFFGEGSRLTVL.

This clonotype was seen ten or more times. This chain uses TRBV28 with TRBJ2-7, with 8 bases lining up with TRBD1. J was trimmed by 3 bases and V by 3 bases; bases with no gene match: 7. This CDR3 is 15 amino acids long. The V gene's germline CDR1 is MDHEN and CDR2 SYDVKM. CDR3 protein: CASSLTLTGGYEQYF. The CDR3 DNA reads TGTGCCAGCAGTTTGACCCTTACAGGGGGCTACGAGCAGTACTTC.

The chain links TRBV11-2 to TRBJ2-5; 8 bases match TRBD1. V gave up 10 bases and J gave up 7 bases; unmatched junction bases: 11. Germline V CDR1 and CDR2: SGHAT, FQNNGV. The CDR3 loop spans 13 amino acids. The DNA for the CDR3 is TGTGCCACCGGACAGGGTCTCTCAGGGACCCAGTACTTC. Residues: CATGQGLSGTQYF.

The CDR3, as DNA: TGCGCCAGCAGCCCGACAGGGAGTCTGATCATCCGAAACATTCAGTACTTC. Its translation: CASSPTGSLIIRNIQYF. The V and J genes are TRBV4-1 and TRBJ2-4, with 7 bases that match TRBD1. CDR3 size: 17 residues. Per germline, CDR1 MGHRA and CDR2 YSYEKL. The V segment lost 4 bases and the J segment 6 bases; nucleotides outside the gene matches: 15.

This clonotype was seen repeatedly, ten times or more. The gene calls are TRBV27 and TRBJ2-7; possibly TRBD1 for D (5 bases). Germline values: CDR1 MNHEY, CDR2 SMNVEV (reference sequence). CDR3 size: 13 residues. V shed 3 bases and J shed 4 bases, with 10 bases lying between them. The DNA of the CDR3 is TGTGCCAGCAGTTTTTCAGGGCGGTACGAGCAGTACTTC. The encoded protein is CASSFSGRYEQYF.